The rows below give T cell receptor beta chains drawn from one sample of a study of control samples from healthy donors and cancer patients. Sequencing used immunoSEQ multiplex PCR; TCRdb keeps in-frame clones, though not all of them. The sample carries roughly 68,000 clones, 75% to 85% recorded once. Source material: blood. The receptors were gathered from a man in his 60s in good health. The CDR3 runs from the conserved cysteine through the conserved F or W. The order of the fields is CDR3 length, V gene, J gene, clone size, D gene, CDR3 protein, CDR3 DNA. The D gene is left open where the match is weak. Some rows have no size entry. The others give once, few or many, or a class for an expanded clone.

CDR3 length: 15; V gene: TRBV6-5; J gene: TRBJ1-1; clone size: -; D gene: TRBD1; CDR3 protein: CASSYSITGDTEAFF; CDR3 DNA: TGTGCCAGCAGTTACTCGATTACAGGGGACACTGAAGCTTTCTTT
CDR3 length: 16; V gene: TRBV2; J gene: TRBJ2-2; clone size: -; D gene: TRBD2; CDR3 protein: CASRGFSGSGTGELFF; CDR3 DNA: TGTGCCAGCAGGGGGTTTAGCGGGAGTGGCACCGGGGAGCTGTTTTTT
CDR3 length: 14; V gene: TRBV7-2; J gene: TRBJ1-3; clone size: -; D gene: -; CDR3 protein: CASSSGTTGNTIYF; CDR3 DNA: TGTGCCAGCAGCTCGGGGACAACTGGAAACACCATATATTTT
CDR3 length: 12; V gene: TRBV19; J gene: TRBJ1-1; clone size: once; D gene: -; CDR3 protein: CASSQGGTEAFF; CDR3 DNA: TGTGCCAGCTCGCAGGGAGGCACTGAAGCTTTCTTT
CDR3 length: 12; V gene: TRBV28; J gene: TRBJ2-7; clone size: -; D gene: -; CDR3 protein: CASGQFLYEQYF; CDR3 DNA: TGTGCCAGCGGACAGTTTCTTTACGAGCAGTACTTC
CDR3 length: 16; V gene: TRBV11-3; J gene: TRBJ2-1; clone size: -; D gene: -; CDR3 protein: CASSALGEPPYNEQFF; CDR3 DNA: TGTGCCAGCAGCGCCCTGGGGGAGCCCCCCTACAATGAGCAGTTCTTC
CDR3 length: 15; V gene: TRBV7-9; J gene: TRBJ2-5; clone size: -; D gene: -; CDR3 protein: CASSLGAGEGETQYF; CDR3 DNA: TGTGCCAGCAGCTTAGGGGCAGGCGAGGGGGAGACCCAGTACTTC
CDR3 length: 15; V gene: TRBV12-1; J gene: TRBJ2-1; clone size: -; D gene: -; CDR3 protein: CASSFTHPNYNEQFF; CDR3 DNA: TGTGCCAGCAGCTTTACGCACCCTAACTACAATGAGCAGTTCTTC
CDR3 length: 12; V gene: TRBV28; J gene: TRBJ1-2; clone size: -; D gene: -; CDR3 protein: CAIEAKTYGYTF; CDR3 DNA: TGTGCCATCGAGGCTAAGACTTATGGCTACACCTTC
CDR3 length: 15; V gene: TRBV19; J gene: TRBJ1-5; clone size: few; D gene: -; CDR3 protein: CASSTRDRGSQPQHF; CDR3 DNA: TGTGCCAGTAGTACGCGGGACCGGGGGAGCCAGCCCCAGCATTTT
CDR3 length: 16; V gene: TRBV18; J gene: TRBJ2-1; clone size: -; D gene: TRBD1; CDR3 protein: CASSERTGPPPHEQFF; CDR3 DNA: TGTGCCAGCTCAGAAAGGACAGGCCCTCCTCCGCATGAGCAGTTCTTC
CDR3 length: 15; V gene: TRBV11-2; J gene: TRBJ2-7; clone size: -; D gene: -; CDR3 protein: CASTPGRTASYEQYF; CDR3 DNA: TGTGCCAGCACCCCTGGCCGGACAGCCTCCTACGAGCAGTACTTC
CDR3 length: 13; V gene: TRBV30; J gene: TRBJ1-1; clone size: -; D gene: -; CDR3 protein: CAWSSWRSTEAFF; CDR3 DNA: TGTGCCTGGAGCAGTTGGCGGAGCACTGAAGCTTTCTTT
CDR3 length: 12; V gene: TRBV28; J gene: TRBJ1-4; clone size: -; D gene: -; CDR3 protein: CASTQSQGKLFF; CDR3 DNA: TGTGCCAGCACCCAATCTCAGGGAAAACTGTTTTTT
CDR3 length: 14; V gene: TRBV9; J gene: TRBJ1-5; clone size: -; D gene: -; CDR3 protein: CASSAGVSNQPQHF; CDR3 DNA: TGTGCCAGCAGCGCCGGGGTTAGCAATCAGCCCCAGCATTTT
CDR3 length: 14; V gene: TRBV7-8; J gene: TRBJ2-7; clone size: many; D gene: -; CDR3 protein: CASSPDVRLYEQYF; CDR3 DNA: TGTGCCAGCAGCCCGGACGTACGCCTCTACGAGCAGTACTTC
CDR3 length: 18; V gene: TRBV15; J gene: TRBJ2-5; clone size: -; D gene: -; CDR3 protein: CATSRDGEQRRRVETQYF; CDR3 DNA: TGTGCCACCAGCAGAGATGGGGAGCAGCGCCGGAGGGTAGAGACCCAGTACTTC
CDR3 length: 16; V gene: TRBV10-2; J gene: TRBJ1-1; clone size: -; D gene: -; CDR3 protein: CASSENQGHPNTEAFF; CDR3 DNA: TGCGCCAGCAGTGAGAACCAGGGCCATCCGAACACTGAAGCTTTCTTT
CDR3 length: 18; V gene: TRBV4-1; J gene: TRBJ2-7; clone size: once; D gene: TRBD1; CDR3 protein: CASSETGGRGTNSYEQYF; CDR3 DNA: TGCGCCAGCAGCGAGACAGGGGGCAGAGGGACTAACTCCTACGAGCAGTACTTC
CDR3 length: 14; V gene: TRBV15; J gene: TRBJ1-5; clone size: once; D gene: -; CDR3 protein: CATSTRDSNQPQHF; CDR3 DNA: TGTGCCACCAGCACTCGGGACAGCAATCAGCCCCAGCATTTT
CDR3 length: 14; V gene: TRBV9; J gene: TRBJ2-1; clone size: -; D gene: -; CDR3 protein: CASSAPPPINEQFF; CDR3 DNA: TGTGCCAGCAGCGCGCCCCCCCCCATTAATGAGCAGTTCTTC
CDR3 length: 15; V gene: TRBV30; J gene: TRBJ2-6; clone size: -; D gene: -; CDR3 protein: CAWNGFYSGANVLTF; CDR3 DNA: TGTGCCTGGAATGGGTTCTACTCTGGGGCCAACGTCCTGACTTTC
CDR3 length: 15; V gene: TRBV28; J gene: TRBJ1-1; clone size: -; D gene: TRBD1; CDR3 protein: CASSLPRGRNTEAFF; CDR3 DNA: TGTGCCAGCAGTTTACCGAGGGGGCGAAACACTGAAGCTTTCTTT
CDR3 length: 14; V gene: TRBV2; J gene: TRBJ1-1; clone size: -; D gene: -; CDR3 protein: CASSDQGMNTEAFF; CDR3 DNA: TGTGCCAGCAGTGACCAGGGGATGAACACTGAAGCTTTCTTT
CDR3 length: 13; V gene: TRBV19; J gene: TRBJ1-6; clone size: once; D gene: -; CDR3 protein: CASAQGRNSPLHF; CDR3 DNA: TGTGCCAGTGCTCAGGGGCGGAATTCACCCCTCCACTTT
CDR3 length: 15; V gene: TRBV19; J gene: TRBJ2-5; clone size: -; D gene: TRBD1; CDR3 protein: CASKDSGTGEETQYF; CDR3 DNA: TGTGCCAGTAAAGACTCCGGGACAGGGGAAGAGACCCAGTACTTC
CDR3 length: 15; V gene: TRBV5-1; J gene: TRBJ2-6; clone size: -; D gene: -; CDR3 protein: CASRPPGTGANVLTF; CDR3 DNA: TGCGCCAGCAGACCTCCGGGTACTGGGGCCAACGTCCTGACTTTC
CDR3 length: 16; V gene: TRBV6-2/TRBV6-3; J gene: TRBJ2-1; clone size: -; D gene: TRBD2; CDR3 protein: CASSRSGTRLYNEQFF; CDR3 DNA: TGTGCCAGCAGCCGTTCCGGGACTAGATTGTACAATGAGCAGTTCTTC
CDR3 length: 15; V gene: TRBV20-1; J gene: TRBJ2-1; clone size: -; D gene: -; CDR3 protein: CSASELLSSYNEQFF; CDR3 DNA: TGCAGTGCTAGTGAACTACTAAGCTCCTACAATGAGCAGTTCTTC
CDR3 length: 14; V gene: TRBV7-9; J gene: TRBJ2-7; clone size: -; D gene: -; CDR3 protein: CASSWRGPPYEQYF; CDR3 DNA: TGTGCCAGCAGCTGGCGGGGTCCCCCCTACGAGCAGTACTTC
CDR3 length: 13; V gene: TRBV7-2; J gene: TRBJ1-2; clone size: -; D gene: -; CDR3 protein: CASSLWADYGYTF; CDR3 DNA: TGTGCCAGCAGCTTATGGGCTGACTATGGCTACACCTTC
CDR3 length: 14; V gene: TRBV29-1; J gene: TRBJ2-3; clone size: -; D gene: -; CDR3 protein: CSVEGSGSTDTQYF; CDR3 DNA: TGCAGCGTTGAAGGGTCAGGTAGCACAGATACGCAGTATTTT
CDR3 length: 14; V gene: TRBV5-1; J gene: TRBJ2-5; clone size: -; D gene: -; CDR3 protein: CASSAGLPQETQYF; CDR3 DNA: TGCGCCAGCAGCGCAGGACTACCCCAAGAGACCCAGTACTTC
CDR3 length: 16; V gene: TRBV28; J gene: TRBJ2-5; clone size: -; D gene: TRBD2; CDR3 protein: CASSPGLAAREETQYF; CDR3 DNA: TGTGCCAGCAGCCCAGGACTAGCGGCAAGGGAAGAGACCCAGTACTTC
CDR3 length: 17; V gene: TRBV15; J gene: TRBJ2-7; clone size: -; D gene: TRBD2; CDR3 protein: CATSRGASGRISYEQYF; CDR3 DNA: TGTGCCACCAGCAGAGGGGCTAGCGGGAGAATCTCCTACGAGCAGTACTTC
CDR3 length: 14; V gene: TRBV10-2; J gene: TRBJ1-3; clone size: -; D gene: -; CDR3 protein: CASSGGNSGNTIYF; CDR3 DNA: TGCGCCAGCAGTGGGGGTAACTCTGGAAACACCATATATTTT
CDR3 length: 15; V gene: TRBV9; J gene: TRBJ1-3; clone size: -; D gene: -; CDR3 protein: CASSVDLAPGNTIYF; CDR3 DNA: TGTGCCAGCAGCGTAGATTTGGCACCTGGAAACACCATATATTTT
CDR3 length: 16; V gene: TRBV5-4; J gene: TRBJ1-6; clone size: -; D gene: -; CDR3 protein: CASSARGGTWDSPLHF; CDR3 DNA: TGTGCCAGCAGCGCCCGAGGCGGGACATGGGATTCACCCCTCCACTTT
CDR3 length: 15; V gene: TRBV2; J gene: TRBJ2-1; clone size: -; D gene: TRBD2; CDR3 protein: CASRGLAGVNNEQFF; CDR3 DNA: TGTGCCAGCAGGGGTCTAGCGGGAGTAAACAATGAGCAGTTCTTC
CDR3 length: 17; V gene: TRBV6-2/TRBV6-3; J gene: TRBJ2-7; clone size: -; D gene: TRBD2; CDR3 protein: CASSYASGSIFLYEQYF; CDR3 DNA: TGTGCCAGCAGTTACGCAAGCGGGAGTATATTCCTGTACGAGCAGTACTTC
CDR3 length: 13; V gene: TRBV11-1; J gene: TRBJ1-1; clone size: -; D gene: -; CDR3 protein: CASSFSPGDLAFF; CDR3 DNA: TGTGCCAGCAGTTTTAGTCCAGGTGACCTCGCTTTCTTT
CDR3 length: 17; V gene: TRBV10-3; J gene: TRBJ2-7; clone size: -; D gene: -; CDR3 protein: CAIGGSPTGTSSYEQYF; CDR3 DNA: TGTGCCATCGGGGGGTCGCCGACCGGGACAAGCTCCTACGAGCAGTACTTC
CDR3 length: 15; V gene: TRBV11-2; J gene: TRBJ1-6; clone size: -; D gene: TRBD1; CDR3 protein: CASSLEGTGYSPLHF; CDR3 DNA: TGTGCCAGCAGCTTAGAAGGGACAGGGTATTCACCCCTCCACTTT
CDR3 length: 17; V gene: TRBV9; J gene: TRBJ2-5; clone size: few; D gene: TRBD2; CDR3 protein: CASSVVPSGRGGETQYF; CDR3 DNA: TGTGCCAGCAGCGTAGTACCAAGCGGGAGAGGAGGAGAGACCCAGTACTTC
CDR3 length: 12; V gene: TRBV7-3; J gene: TRBJ2-2; clone size: -; D gene: -; CDR3 protein: CASSPNTGELFF; CDR3 DNA: TGTGCCAGCAGCCCGAACACCGGGGAGCTGTTTTTT
CDR3 length: 14; V gene: TRBV19; J gene: TRBJ2-1; clone size: -; D gene: TRBD1; CDR3 protein: CASRDRGNYNEQFF; CDR3 DNA: TGTGCCAGTAGGGACAGGGGAAACTACAATGAGCAGTTCTTC
CDR3 length: 13; V gene: TRBV9; J gene: TRBJ1-2; clone size: -; D gene: -; CDR3 protein: CASSVAGVDGYTF; CDR3 DNA: TGTGCCAGCAGCGTAGCAGGGGTCGACGGCTACACCTTC
CDR3 length: 12; V gene: TRBV7-9; J gene: TRBJ1-4; clone size: -; D gene: -; CDR3 protein: CASNPLGEKLFF; CDR3 DNA: TGTGCCAGCAACCCTTTAGGTGAAAAACTGTTTTTT
CDR3 length: 13; V gene: TRBV19; J gene: TRBJ1-2; clone size: -; D gene: TRBD1; CDR3 protein: CASVRDRDYGYTF; CDR3 DNA: TGTGCCAGCGTCCGGGACAGGGATTATGGCTACACCTTC
CDR3 length: 14; V gene: TRBV27; J gene: TRBJ2-3; clone size: -; D gene: TRBD2; CDR3 protein: CATRQGLVTDTQYF; CDR3 DNA: TGTGCCACCCGCCAGGGACTAGTGACAGATACGCAGTATTTT
CDR3 length: 16; V gene: TRBV5-1; J gene: TRBJ1-4; clone size: once; D gene: TRBD1; CDR3 protein: CASSLQGAHANEKLFF; CDR3 DNA: TGCGCCAGCAGCTTACAGGGGGCGCATGCTAATGAAAAACTGTTTTTT
CDR3 length: 19; V gene: TRBV4-3; J gene: TRBJ2-6; clone size: -; D gene: -; CDR3 protein: CASSQYSRTQLPGANVLTF; CDR3 DNA: TGCGCCAGCAGCCAATACTCCAGGACGCAACTTCCTGGGGCCAACGTCCTGACTTTC
CDR3 length: 16; V gene: TRBV7-8; J gene: TRBJ2-1; clone size: -; D gene: TRBD2; CDR3 protein: CASRIRGAGEVNEQFF; CDR3 DNA: TGTGCCAGCAGAATTAGAGGAGCGGGAGAGGTCAATGAGCAGTTCTTC